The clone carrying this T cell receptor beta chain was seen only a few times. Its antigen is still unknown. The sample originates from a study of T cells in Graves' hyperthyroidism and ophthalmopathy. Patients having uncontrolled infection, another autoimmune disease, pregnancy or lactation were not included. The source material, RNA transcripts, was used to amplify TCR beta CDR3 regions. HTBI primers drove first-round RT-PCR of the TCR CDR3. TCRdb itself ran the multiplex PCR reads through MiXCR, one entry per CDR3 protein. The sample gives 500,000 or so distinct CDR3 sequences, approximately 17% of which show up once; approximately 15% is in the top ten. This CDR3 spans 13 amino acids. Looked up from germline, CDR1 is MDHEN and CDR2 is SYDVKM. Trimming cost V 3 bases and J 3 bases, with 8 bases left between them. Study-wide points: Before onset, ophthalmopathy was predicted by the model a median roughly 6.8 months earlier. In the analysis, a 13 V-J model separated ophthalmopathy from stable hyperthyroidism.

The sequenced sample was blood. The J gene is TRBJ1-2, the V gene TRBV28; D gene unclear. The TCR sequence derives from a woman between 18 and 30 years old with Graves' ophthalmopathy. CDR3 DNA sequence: TGTGCCAGCAGTTTTGTGGGGTACTATGGCTACACCTTC. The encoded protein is CASSFVGYYGYTF.